These 6 T cell receptor beta chains came from one sample sequenced in a study of identical twins. TCRdb re-derived calls from the 5' RACE reads in MiXCR, one entry per CDR3 protein. This sample has some 270,000 distinct CDR3 sequences, with about 8.3% found just once. The same data also contributed to another study, on yellow fever vaccine responses in identical twins.

Input material: CD8+ T cells sorted from blood. The receptors were sampled from a woman aged 18-29 years in good health.

In this sample, this clonotype turned up a few times. The rearrangement joins TRBV4-3 to TRBJ2-7, with D perhaps TRBD1 (5 bases). The V and J ends lost 4 bases and 6 bases respectively, with 19 bases between them. CDR3 size: 15 residues. Germline assignment: CDR1 LGHNA and CDR2 YSLEER. CDR3 region: CASSRTSGQGSEQYF. The CDR3 region has the DNA TGCGCCAGCAGCCGCACTTCTGGCCAGGGTTCCGAGCAGTACTTC.

The chain links TRBV20-1 to TRBJ2-1, with D possibly matching TRBD2 (5 bases). The length of the CDR3 is 14 residues. The V end lost 4 bases, the J end lost 1 base, and 11 bases lay between the germline ends. Germline CDR1 is DFQATT and CDR2 is SNEGSKA (reference sequence). The CDR3 protein is CSANGGWSYNEQFF. The CDR3 nucleotides read TGCAGTGCTAATGGAGGTTGGTCCTACAATGAGCAGTTCTTC.

V is TRBV10-3 and J is TRBJ2-1; TRBD1 might be the D (5 bases). Germline values: CDR1 ENHRY, CDR2 SYGVKD. The CDR3 has 15 residues. Trimming shortened V by 0 bases and J by 6 bases, and 12 bases separated the two germline ends. The CDR3 bases are TGTGCCATCAGTGAGTCTAGGGGCAGAGCCAATGAGCAGTTCTTC. Translating gives CAISESRGRANEQFF.

This clonotype was recorded many times. This rearrangement joins TRBV27 to TRBJ1-5, with no clear D. With 2 bases removed from V and 6 bases from J, the gap between germline ends came to 23 bases. The CDR3 is made up of 18 amino acids. Germline CDR1 MNHEY, CDR2 SMNVEV (reference sequence). CDR3 residues: CASSLTRSEIYRGQPQHF. The CDR3 nucleotides are TGTGCCAGCAGTTTAACAAGATCAGAAATATATCGTGGTCAGCCCCAGCATTTT.

This clonotype has ten or more counts. V gene TRBV18 combines with J gene TRBJ2-1; D ambiguous. This CDR3 contains 14 residues. V lost 2 bases to trimming and J lost 1 base, with 6 bases between them. Germline CDR1 reads KGHSH; CDR2 reads LQKENI. Written as DNA, the CDR3 is TGTGCCAGCTCACCAGTCCAGTCCTACAATGAGCAGTTCTTC. Its translation: CASSPVQSYNEQFF.

The chain combines TRBV11-3 with TRBJ2-3; D possibly corresponds to TRBD1 (7 bases). V gave up 4 bases and J gave up 4 bases, with 15 bases separating them. The CDR3 covers 15 residues. In germline, CDR1 is SGHNT, CDR2 YENEEA. The CDR3 nucleotides are TGTGCCAGCAGCTCCGACAGGGACTTTGCAGATACGCAGTATTTT. Encoded protein: CASSSDRDFADTQYF.